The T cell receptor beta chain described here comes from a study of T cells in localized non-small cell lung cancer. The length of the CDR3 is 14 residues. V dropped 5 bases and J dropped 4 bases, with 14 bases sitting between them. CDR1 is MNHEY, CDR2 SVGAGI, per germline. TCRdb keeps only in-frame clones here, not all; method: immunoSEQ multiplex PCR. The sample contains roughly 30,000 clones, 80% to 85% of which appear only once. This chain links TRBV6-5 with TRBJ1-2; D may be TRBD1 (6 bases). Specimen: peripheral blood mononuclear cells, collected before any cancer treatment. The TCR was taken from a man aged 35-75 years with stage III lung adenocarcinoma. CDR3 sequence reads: CASSPGGGVYGYTF. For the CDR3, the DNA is TGTGCCAGCAGTCCGGGGGGGGGCGTCTATGGCTACACCTTC.